One and the same sample provided the 2 T cell receptor beta chains below, sequenced in a study of cytomegalovirus exposure and HLA in healthy donors. This PCR relied on a set of 60 Vbeta primers and 13 Jbeta primers. TCRdb's copy holds only in-frame clones and misses some; the assay was immunoSEQ multiplex PCR. The table shows 150,000 to 200,000 clones, with around 75% occurring only once. The sample consisted of PBMCs. These receptors originate from a woman aged 25 to 45 in good health and CMV-seronegative.

The rearrangement uses TRBV11-2 and TRBJ2-7, with 8 bases that match TRBD1. Looked up from germline, CDR1 is SGHAT and CDR2 is FQNNGV. This CDR3 contains 14 residues. Trimming removed 5 bases from V and 0 bases from J; junction bases left unmatched: 3. Here the CDR3 DNA reads TGTGCCAGCAGCCTGACAGGGGTCTCCTACGAGCAGTACTTC. This encodes CASSLTGVSYEQYF.

This chain links TRBV6-4 with TRBJ2-2, with a possible D match to TRBD1 (6 bases). The germline V gene has CDR1 MRHNA and CDR2 SNTAGT. V was pared by 4 bases and J by 1 base, with 10 bases between. The CDR3 is made up of 15 amino acids. Here the CDR3 DNA reads TGTGCCAGCAGTGTCGGCAGGGGGAACACCGGGGAGCTGTTTTTT. It codes for CASSVGRGNTGELFF.